The rows below give T cell receptor beta chains drawn from one sample of a study of blood T cell repertoires in COVID-19. Measured with immunoSEQ multiplex PCR; TCRdb has only the in-frame clones, and not every one. The table has 45,000 to 55,000 clones, about nine tenths seen once; the top ten hold under 9%. The sequenced material came from peripheral blood. The receptor set was obtained from a man over 45 with active COVID-19. Each CDR3 is given with its conserved first and last residue. The listing skips clone size in some rows; elsewhere it reads once, few, many or a size class.

TRBJ2-1 . TRBV4-3 CASSQVYRVYNEQFF
TRBJ2-1 . TRBV7-9 CASSLVGTGVHEQFF
TRBJ1-4 . TRBV4-3 CASSQEPTGTSEKLFF
TRBJ1-2 . TRBV5-1 CASSMTGRYGYTF
TRBJ1-2 . TRBV14 CASSQGANYGYTF
TRBJ2-1 . TRBV24-1 CATSDPNRDKTYNEQFF
TRBJ1-1 . TRBV29-1 CSGDTAQGVTEAFF
TRBJ1-2 few TRBV10-3 CAISEGTEYYGYTF
TRBJ2-7 . TRBV7-2 CASSPMGGRNEQYF
TRBJ1-5 . TRBV4-1 CASSQVGGSNQPQHF
TRBJ1-6 . TRBV4-1 CASSQEGPARNSPLHF
TRBJ2-7 . TRBV30 CAWSGEGEGPYEQYF
TRBJ1-4 once TRBV18 CASSPRLNEKLFF
TRBJ2-2 . TRBV7-2 CASSLNSGGELFF
TRBJ2-5 . TRBV2 CASTVSGYHGGTQYF
TRBJ2-1 . TRBV28 CASAPQGFSYNEQFF
TRBJ1-2 . TRBV19 CASSIARTADYGYTF
TRBJ2-7 once TRBV19 CASSSPVSYEQYF
TRBJ1-6 . TRBV18 CASSSQGGTSSYNSPLHF
TRBJ2-5 . TRBV2 CASSAVRGVRETQYF